The sequence of this TCR beta chain was determined in a study of PD-L1 blockade in urothelial cancer. About the research overall: From about 2014, patients received atezolizumab, given as 1,200 mg intravenously every 3 weeks.

Time point in this sample: pretreatment peripheral blood. This table comes from immunoSEQ multiplex PCR, and its TCRdb copy is limited to in-frame clones, with some not included. The top ten hold roughly 2% of the sample, which has 87,000 or so clones, around 84% seen once. Sequenced here: PBMCs, sampled around atezolizumab (anti-PD-L1) treatment. The receptor's source is a man aged 55 to 70 with urothelial cancer.

The CDR3 nucleotides read TGTGCCAGCAGATCCGGGACAGGGATTCACGAGCAGTACTTC. It translates to CASRSGTGIHEQYF. The chain is built from TRBV2 and TRBJ2-5; TRBD1 matches at 9 bases. With the DNA end fitting TRBJ2-7 better, the J assignment may be wrong. This CDR3 is 14 amino acids long. The germline CDR1 and CDR2 sequences are SNHLY and FYNNEI.